The 29 T cell receptor beta chains listed next were all sequenced from one sample in a study of technical replicates of blood from a handful of donors. Method: immunoSEQ multiplex PCR; TCRdb's copy keeps in-frame clones and lacks some. The table lists fewer than 90,000 clones, 90% to 95% of them singletons. Sequencing was performed on T cells isolated from PBMCs. These receptor sequences come from a human donor in good health.

The chain carries TRBV27 and TRBJ2-2; no clear D gene. Trimming cost V 2 bases and J 6 bases, with 10 bases left between them. There are 14 residues in the CDR3. CDR1 and CDR2 from the germline V gene are MNHEY and SMNVEV (reference sequence). CDR3 region: CASSLSVRPGELFF. The CDR3 DNA follows: TGTGCCAGCAGTTTAAGCGTCCGTCCCGGGGAGCTGTTTTTT.

V gene TRBV9 combines with J gene TRBJ1-5; a possible D gene is TRBD1 (6 bases). Germline loops: CDR1 SGDLS, CDR2 YYNGEE. The length of the CDR3 is 15 residues. V dropped 5 bases and J dropped 4 bases, with 16 bases sitting between them. CDR3 DNA sequence: TGTGCCAGCAGTCTCCAAGGGGGACTAAATCAGCCCCAGCATTTT. Its translation is CASSLQGGLNQPQHF.

The chain joins TRBV2 to TRBJ2-1, with D perhaps matching TRBD2 (6 bases). CDR3 size: 13 residues. The ends were cut back, 6 bases at V and 5 bases at J, with 11 bases in the middle. Germline CDR1 and CDR2: SNHLY and FYNNEI. The DNA for the CDR3 is TGTGCCAGCAGATTAGTAGCGGACAATGAGCAGTTCTTC. Protein sequence: CASRLVADNEQFF. Complete variable domain (other parts from reference TRBV2 and TRBJ2-1): EPEVTQTPSHQVTQMGQEVILRCVPISNHLYFYWYRQILGQKVEFLVSFYNNEISEKSEIFDDQFSVERPDGSNFTLKIRSTKLEDSAMYFCASRLVADNEQFFGPGTRLTVL.

The chain is built from TRBV9 and TRBJ2-3, with TRBD2 matching over 9 bases. The CDR3 is 16 amino acids. J was trimmed by 3 bases and V by 4 bases; bases with no gene match: 9. Per the germline V gene, CDR1 is SGDLS and CDR2 is YYNGEE. The chain's CDR3 is CASSTSLAGRTDTQYF. In DNA form, the CDR3 reads TGTGCCAGCAGCACCAGCCTAGCGGGGAGGACAGATACGCAGTATTTT.

The chain recombines TRBV9 with TRBJ1-5; D gene ambiguous. CDR3 length: 14 residues. Trimming took off 0 bases at V and 1 base at J, with 5 bases between the two ends. CDR1 is SGDLS and CDR2 is YYNGEE in the germline V gene. The chain's CDR3 is CASSVVGSNQPQHF. The CDR3 nucleotides are TGTGCCAGCAGCGTAGTGGGCAGCAATCAGCCCCAGCATTTT.

This chain joins TRBV5-1 and TRBJ2-7; 7 positions match TRBD1. This CDR3 has 14 residues. CDR1 is SGHRS, CDR2 YFSETQ, per germline. V was clipped by 6 bases and J by 4 bases; unmatched bases: 10. CDR3 coding DNA: TGCGCCAGCACTTCGACGGACAGGTTTTACGAGCAGTACTTC. This encodes CASTSTDRFYEQYF.

A single count supports this clone. This chain links TRBV6-5 with TRBJ1-2, with TRBD1 matching over 7 bases. Germline trimming cut 4 bases from V and 3 bases from J; bases unmatched to any gene: 5. The CDR3 length is 14 residues. Germline V gives CDR1 MNHEY, CDR2 SVGAGI. CDR3 in DNA: TGTGCCAGCAGTTCGCCCGGGACAGACTATGGCTACACCTTC. Its protein is CASSSPGTDYGYTF.

The chain employs TRBV19 and TRBJ1-1; D gene uncertain. This CDR3 is 18 amino acids long. Trimming took off 1 base at V and 1 base at J, with 19 bases between the two ends. Germline values: CDR1 LNHDA, CDR2 SQIVND (reference sequence). The CDR3 DNA follows: TGTGCCAGTAGTATAGTCCTAGGTTTAAGCGGGAAGAACACTGAAGCTTTCTTT. Translation: CASSIVLGLSGKNTEAFF.

The J gene is TRBJ2-6, the V gene TRBV2; weak D call: TRBD1 (6 bases). Germline CDR1 reads SNHLY; CDR2 reads FYNNEI. V gave up 1 base and J gave up 2 bases, with 12 bases separating them. The CDR3 extends over 17 amino acids. The CDR3 nucleotides are TGTGCCAGCAGTGAAGTCCAGGGGCTCGCTGGGGCCAACGTCCTGACTTTC. Translation: CASSEVQGLAGANVLTF.

This chain connects TRBV4-1 to TRBJ1-2; no definite D call. The germline V gene has CDR1 MGHRA and CDR2 YSYEKL. The CDR3 runs to 13 residues. The ends were cut back, 0 bases at V and 6 bases at J, with 8 bases in the middle. CDR3 sequence reads: CASSQEPGNGYTF. CDR3 DNA sequence: TGCGCCAGCAGCCAAGAGCCGGGGAATGGCTACACCTTC.

The V call is TRBV6-5, the J call TRBJ1-2; tentatively, D is TRBD1 (5 bases). Germline lookup yields CDR1 MNHEY and CDR2 SVGAGI. Trimming left V 0 bases short and J 2 bases short, with 10 bases between. CDR3 length: 15 amino acids. CDR3: CASSYSANRNYGYTF. In nucleotides, the CDR3 is TGTGCCAGCAGTTACTCAGCCAACAGGAACTATGGCTACACCTTC.

Only one count was recorded for this clone. The V call is TRBV28, the J call TRBJ2-2; 9 bases align to TRBD1. J gave up 4 bases and V 6 bases, and 9 bases lay outside the gene matches. Germline CDR1 and CDR2: MDHEN and SYDVKM. CDR3 length: 16 amino acids. This CDR3 is CASSLPGQGITGELFF. In nucleotides, the CDR3 is TGTGCCAGCAGCCTCCCGGGACAGGGCATCACCGGGGAGCTGTTTTTT.

This clone was seen just once. The rearrangement joins TRBV11-2 to TRBJ2-7; TRBD2 matches at 9 bases. Germline V gene data show CDR1 as SGHAT and CDR2 as FQNNGV. V gave up 3 bases and J gave up 3 bases; unmatched junction bases: 9. The CDR3 runs 16 residues. CDR3 in amino acids: CASSFQRGASFYEQYF. The DNA for the CDR3 is TGTGCCAGCAGCTTCCAGCGGGGGGCGTCTTTCTACGAGCAGTACTTC.

The table lists this clone with a few counts. The J gene is TRBJ1-2, the V gene TRBV5-6, with 12 bases identical to TRBD1. From germline, CDR1 is SGHDT and CDR2 YYEEEE. The V and J ends lost 4 bases and 4 bases, in that order; junction bases with no gene match: 8. The CDR3 totals 16 residues. CDR3 sequence: CASSLIRDRGLYGYTF. As DNA, the CDR3 is TGTGCCAGCAGCCTCATCCGGGACAGGGGGCTCTATGGCTACACCTTC. The complete variable domain, with remaining parts taken from reference TRBV5-6 and TRBJ1-2, reads DAGVTQSPTHLIKTRGQQVTLRCSPKSGHDTVSWYQQALGQGPQFIFQYYEEEERQRGNFPDRFSGHQFPNYSSELNVNALLLGDSALYLCASSLIRDRGLYGYTFGSGTRLTVV.

The CDR3 region is CASVAGGSTDTQYF. CDR3 nucleotide sequence: TGTGCTTCTGTAGCGGGGGGGAGCACAGATACGCAGTATTTT. The chain employs TRBV30 and TRBJ2-3; 11 positions agree with TRBD2. This CDR3 is 14 amino acids long. Per germline, CDR1 GTSNPN and CDR2 SVGIG (reference sequence).

The V and J genes are TRBV10-3 and TRBJ2-3; the D is unclear. From germline, CDR1 is ENHRY and CDR2 SYGVKD. V was shortened by 3 bases and J by 0 bases, with 10 bases between the two germline ends. The CDR3 consists of 15 residues. The CDR3 reads CAISDRRPSTDTQYF. The CDR3 region has the DNA TGTGCCATCAGTGACCGGCGGCCTAGCACAGATACGCAGTATTTT.

This chain connects TRBV2 to TRBJ2-1, with TRBD1 matching over 8 bases. This CDR3 has 14 amino acids. The V gene's germline CDR1 is SNHLY and CDR2 FYNNEI. The J segment lost 6 bases and the V segment lost 4 bases, leaving 5 bases of the junction unmatched. Here the CDR3 DNA reads TGTGCCAGCAGTGGGACAGGGCCCCTCAATGAGCAGTTCTTC. Residues: CASSGTGPLNEQFF.

The rearrangement uses TRBV28 and TRBJ2-3; no firm D call. CDR3 length: 14 residues. Germline CDR1 is MDHEN and CDR2 is SYDVKM. The V end was cut by 7 bases, the J end by 10 bases, with 21 bases between. CDR3 coding DNA: TGTGCCAGCATTCCTCATGACGCCGTCCAGGCGCAGTATTTT. Translation: CASIPHDAVQAQYF.

A note on this clone: The sample contains more than one DNA sequence encoding this CDR3. The J gene is TRBJ1-4, the V gene TRBV19; perhaps TRBD1 as D (6 bases). Trimming took off 3 bases at V and 5 bases at J, with 10 bases between the two ends. This CDR3 is 14 amino acids long. The V gene's germline CDR1 is LNHDA and CDR2 SQIVND (reference sequence). The CDR3 protein is CASSIQGINEKLFF. The CDR3 nucleotides are TGTGCCAGTAGTATTCAGGGGATAAATGAAAAACTGTTTTTT.

The rearrangement joins TRBV10-3 to TRBJ1-1, with 12 bases aligning to TRBD1. The V gene's germline CDR1 is ENHRY and CDR2 SYGVKD. The CDR3 is 16 amino acids. V shed 2 bases, J shed 5 bases, and the junction held 6 bases outside the gene matches. The CDR3 DNA sequence: TGTGCCATCAGTGAGGGGGGACAGGGGGCGAGAACTGAAGCTTTCTTT. Protein sequence: CAISEGGQGARTEAFF.

The chain has TRBV5-3 and TRBJ1-5; 7 bases agree with TRBD1. TRBV5-3 is assigned to the ORF class and has an uncertain function. The CDR3 sequence is 14 residues long. The trim removed 5 bases at V and 7 bases at J, leaving 9 bases unmatched. The CDR3 region has the DNA TGTGCCAGAAGTACAGAGACAGGGCCCCAGCCCCAGCATTTT. It encodes CARSTETGPQPQHF.

The chain has TRBV6-5 and TRBJ1-2, with TRBD1 matching 7 bases. V trimming: 2 bases; J trimming: 0 bases; junction bases outside the gene matches: 6. Germline V gene sequence: CDR1 MNHEY, CDR2 SVGAGI. The CDR3 has 16 residues. CDR3 sequence: CASSYTGTVSNYGYTF. CDR3 nucleotide sequence: TGTGCCAGCAGTTACACGGGGACAGTATCTAACTATGGCTACACCTTC.

The chain carries TRBV7-9 and TRBJ2-7; TRBD1 matches 7 bases. With 1 base clipped from V and 0 bases from J, the junction kept 6 bases outside the gene matches. CDR1 is SEHNR and CDR2 is FQNEAQ in the germline V gene (reference sequence). This CDR3 region has 16 residues. In DNA, the CDR3 is TGTGCCAGCAGCTTAGGGGGGACAGAGAGCTCCTACGAGCAGTACTTC. Translating gives CASSLGGTESSYEQYF.

The chain combines TRBV6-1 with TRBJ2-1; no clear D gene. Germline V lookup: CDR1 MNHNS, CDR2 SASEGT. Deletions cut 1 base from V and 0 bases from J, with 13 bases between. CDR3 length: 17 residues. The CDR3 DNA is TGTGCCAGCAGTGAAGGGTTGGTGAGGCCCTCCTACAATGAGCAGTTCTTC. This sequence encodes CASSEGLVRPSYNEQFF.

The chain employs TRBV6-6 and TRBJ2-5; tentative D call: TRBD2 (7 bases). CDR1 and CDR2 (germline): MNHNY, SVGAGI (reference sequence). The CDR3 runs to 16 residues. Trimming took 6 bases from V and 3 from J, leaving 20 bases between them. The CDR3: CASRSTEGGEEETQYF. The CDR3 region has the DNA TGTGCCAGCAGATCTACCGAAGGGGGGGAGGAAGAGACCCAGTACTTC.

This chain links TRBV5-1 with TRBJ2-2; D remains unclear. Germline CDR1 reads SGHRS; CDR2 reads YFSETQ. The germline V and J ends were trimmed by 0 bases and 2 bases, with 5 bases remaining between them. The CDR3 has 14 amino acids. CDR3 sequence (DNA): TGCGCCAGCAGCTTGGTTGTAAACACCGGGGAGCTGTTTTTT. It is translated as CASSLVVNTGELFF.

The chain recombines TRBV11-2 with TRBJ1-5; no clear D gene. V lost 5 bases and J lost 6, with 8 bases in between. This CDR3 comprises 12 residues. CDR1 is SGHAT and CDR2 is FQNNGV in the germline V gene. For the CDR3, the DNA is TGTGCCAGCAGCAAGGAGGGTCAGCCCCAGCATTTT. Amino acid sequence: CASSKEGQPQHF. Full variable domain (remainder filled in from reference TRBV11-2 and TRBJ1-5): EAGVAQSPRYKIIEKRQSVAFWCNPISGHATLYWYQQILGQGPKLLIQFQNNGVVDDSQLPKDRFSAERLKGVDSTLKIQPAKLEDSAVYLCASSKEGQPQHFGDGTRLSIL.

V is TRBV20-1 and J is TRBJ2-3; D remains ambiguous. This CDR3 has 11 amino acids. V shed 2 bases and J shed 4 bases, with 4 bases lying between them. Germline V gives CDR1 DFQATT, CDR2 SNEGSKA (reference sequence). CDR3 nucleotides: TGCAGTGCTAGACTAGCAGATACGCAGTATTTT. This sequence encodes CSARLADTQYF.

The rearrangement joins TRBV11-2 to TRBJ2-5, with 7 nucleotides matching TRBD2. With V trimmed by 6 bases and J by 1 base, 8 bases remained unmatched. Germline V gene sequence: CDR1 SGHAT, CDR2 FQNNGV. This CDR3 region has 15 residues. The CDR3 loop is CASSFLAATQETQYF. The DNA of the CDR3 is TGTGCCAGCAGTTTCCTAGCGGCGACCCAAGAGACCCAGTACTTC.